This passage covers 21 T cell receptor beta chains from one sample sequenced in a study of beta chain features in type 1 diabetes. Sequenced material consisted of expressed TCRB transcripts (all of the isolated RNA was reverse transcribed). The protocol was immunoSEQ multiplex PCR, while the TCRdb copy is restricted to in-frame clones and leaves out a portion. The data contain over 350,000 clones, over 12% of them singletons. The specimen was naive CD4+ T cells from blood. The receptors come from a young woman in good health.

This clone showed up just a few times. CDR3 nucleotides: TGCAGCGTGGATGCACAGGGGGCGGGCTATGGCTACACCTTC. Translation gives CSVDAQGAGYGYTF. The rearrangement joins TRBV29-1 to TRBJ1-2; 9 nucleotides agree with TRBD1. Germline V gene data show CDR1 as SQVTM and CDR2 as ANQGSEA. The CDR3 covers 14 residues. Losses at the gene ends were 6 bases for V and 4 bases for J; bases not matched to a gene: 9.

The CDR3 spells CSVAKTDQETQYF. DNA for the CDR3: TGCAGCGTTGCGAAGACAGATCAAGAGACCCAGTACTTC. This chain uses TRBV29-1 with TRBJ2-5, with a tentative D call TRBD1 (5 bases). The germline V gene encodes CDR1 SQVTM and CDR2 ANQGSEA. The CDR3 consists of 13 residues. Trimming shortened V by 4 bases and J by 2 bases, and 11 bases separated the two germline ends.

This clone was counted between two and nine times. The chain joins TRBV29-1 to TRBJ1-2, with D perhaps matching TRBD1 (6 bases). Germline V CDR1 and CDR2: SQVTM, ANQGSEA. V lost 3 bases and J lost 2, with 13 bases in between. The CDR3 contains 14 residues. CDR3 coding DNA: TGCAGCGTTGATCTCGTGCAGGGGAACTATGGCTACACCTTC. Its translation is CSVDLVQGNYGYTF.

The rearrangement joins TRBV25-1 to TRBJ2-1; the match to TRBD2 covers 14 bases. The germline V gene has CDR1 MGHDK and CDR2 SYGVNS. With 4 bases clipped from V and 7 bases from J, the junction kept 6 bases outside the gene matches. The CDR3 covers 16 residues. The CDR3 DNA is TGTGCCAGCAGTGCAGGCGGGACTAGCGGGAGAAATGAGCAGTTCTTC. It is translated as CASSAGGTSGRNEQFF.

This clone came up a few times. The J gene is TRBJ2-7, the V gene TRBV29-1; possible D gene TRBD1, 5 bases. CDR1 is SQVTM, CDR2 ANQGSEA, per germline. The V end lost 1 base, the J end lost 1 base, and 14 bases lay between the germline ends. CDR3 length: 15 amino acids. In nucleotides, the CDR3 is TGCAGCGTTGAAGGTGGAACCCAGGGATCCTACGAGCAGTACTTC. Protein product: CSVEGGTQGSYEQYF.

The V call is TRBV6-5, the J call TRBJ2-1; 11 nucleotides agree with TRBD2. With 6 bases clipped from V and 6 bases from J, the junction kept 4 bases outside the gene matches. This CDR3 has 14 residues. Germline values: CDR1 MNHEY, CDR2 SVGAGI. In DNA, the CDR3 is TGTGCCAGCAGACTAGCGGGAGTCACCAATGAGCAGTTCTTC. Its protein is CASRLAGVTNEQFF.

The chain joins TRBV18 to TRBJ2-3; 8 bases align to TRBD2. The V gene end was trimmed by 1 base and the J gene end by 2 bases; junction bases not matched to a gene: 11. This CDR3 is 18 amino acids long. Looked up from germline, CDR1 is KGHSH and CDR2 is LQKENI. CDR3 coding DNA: TGTGCCAGCTCACCACAAGGGCCAAGCGGGAGTTTCACAGATACGCAGTATTTT. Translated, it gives CASSPQGPSGSFTDTQYF.

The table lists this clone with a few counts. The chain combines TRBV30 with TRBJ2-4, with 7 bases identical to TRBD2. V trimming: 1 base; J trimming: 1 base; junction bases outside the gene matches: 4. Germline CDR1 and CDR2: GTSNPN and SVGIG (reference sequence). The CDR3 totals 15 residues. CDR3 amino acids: CAWSEWGGAKNIQYF. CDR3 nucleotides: TGTGCCTGGAGTGAGTGGGGGGGGGCCAAAAACATTCAGTACTTC.

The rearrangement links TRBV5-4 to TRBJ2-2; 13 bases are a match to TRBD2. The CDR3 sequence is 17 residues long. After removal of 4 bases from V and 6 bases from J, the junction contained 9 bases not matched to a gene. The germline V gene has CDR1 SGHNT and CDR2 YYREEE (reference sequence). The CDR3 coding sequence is TGTGCCAGCAGCCCCCTTGGACTAGCGGGAGAGGCCGGGGAGCTGTTTTTT. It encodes CASSPLGLAGEAGELFF.

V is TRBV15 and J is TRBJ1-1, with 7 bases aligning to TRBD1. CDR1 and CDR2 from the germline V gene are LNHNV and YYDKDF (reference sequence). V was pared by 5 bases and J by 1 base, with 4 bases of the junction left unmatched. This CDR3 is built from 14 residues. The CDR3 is CATSLGQRNTEAFF. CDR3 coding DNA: TGTGCCACCAGCCTGGGACAGAGGAACACTGAAGCTTTCTTT.

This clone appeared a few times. This CDR3 is CAWSVRVGELFF. For the CDR3, the DNA is TGTGCCTGGAGTGTCCGGGTCGGGGAGCTGTTTTTT. The rearrangement uses TRBV30 and TRBJ2-2; D gene unclear. V was cut by 0 bases and J by 7 bases, with 6 bases left in between. The germline gives CDR1 GTSNPN, CDR2 SVGIG (reference sequence). The CDR3 extends over 12 amino acids.

CDR3 loop: CASSWGQGARNEQFF. CDR3 in DNA: TGCGCCAGCAGCTGGGGACAGGGGGCTCGCAATGAGCAGTTCTTC. The rearrangement joins TRBV5-1 to TRBJ2-1, with 12 nucleotides matching TRBD1. The CDR3 consists of 15 residues. Germline values: CDR1 SGHRS, CDR2 YFSETQ. J lost 6 bases, V lost 3 bases, and 4 bases had no gene match.

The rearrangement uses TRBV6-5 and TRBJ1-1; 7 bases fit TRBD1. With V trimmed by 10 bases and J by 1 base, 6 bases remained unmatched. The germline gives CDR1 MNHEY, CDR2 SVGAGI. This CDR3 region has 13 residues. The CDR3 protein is CATTRTGNTEAFF. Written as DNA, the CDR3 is TGTGCCACCACAAGGACAGGGAACACTGAAGCTTTCTTT.

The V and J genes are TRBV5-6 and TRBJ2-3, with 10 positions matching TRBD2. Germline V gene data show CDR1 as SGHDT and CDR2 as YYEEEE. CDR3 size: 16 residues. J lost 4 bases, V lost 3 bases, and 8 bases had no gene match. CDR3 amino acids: CASSSIAGGRADTQYF. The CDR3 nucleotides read TGTGCCAGCAGCTCGATAGCGGGAGGTAGGGCAGATACGCAGTATTTT. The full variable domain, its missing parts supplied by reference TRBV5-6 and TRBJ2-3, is DAGVTQSPTHLIKTRGQQVTLRCSPKSGHDTVSWYQQALGQGPQFIFQYYEEEERQRGNFPDRFSGHQFPNYSSELNVNALLLGDSALYLCASSSIAGGRADTQYFGPGTRLTVL.

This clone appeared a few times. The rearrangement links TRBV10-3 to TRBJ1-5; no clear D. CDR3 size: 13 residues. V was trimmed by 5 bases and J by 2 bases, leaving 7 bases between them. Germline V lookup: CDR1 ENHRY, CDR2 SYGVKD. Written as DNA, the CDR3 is TGTGCCATCAGTCTGGGCCGCAATCAGCCCCAGCATTTT. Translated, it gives CAISLGRNQPQHF.

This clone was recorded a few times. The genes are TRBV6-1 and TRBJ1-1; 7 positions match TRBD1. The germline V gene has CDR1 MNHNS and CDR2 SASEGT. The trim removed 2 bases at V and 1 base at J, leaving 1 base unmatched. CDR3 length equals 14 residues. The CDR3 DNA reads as TGTGCCAGCAGTGAAAGGGGGCAGAACACTGAAGCTTTCTTT. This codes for CASSERGQNTEAFF.

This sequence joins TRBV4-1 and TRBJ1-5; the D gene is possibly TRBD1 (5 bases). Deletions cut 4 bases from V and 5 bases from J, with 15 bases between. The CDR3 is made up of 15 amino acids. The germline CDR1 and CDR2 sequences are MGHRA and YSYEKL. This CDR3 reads CASSLEGGGYQPQHF. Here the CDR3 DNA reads TGCGCCAGCAGCCTCGAGGGCGGGGGTTATCAGCCCCAGCATTTT.

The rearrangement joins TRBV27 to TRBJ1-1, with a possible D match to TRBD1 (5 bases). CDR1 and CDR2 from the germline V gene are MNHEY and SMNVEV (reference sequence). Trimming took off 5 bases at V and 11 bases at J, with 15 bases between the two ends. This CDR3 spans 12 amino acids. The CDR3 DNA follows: TGTGCCAGCAGTAGGGAGCCAGGGAGGGCTTTCTTT. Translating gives CASSREPGRAFF.

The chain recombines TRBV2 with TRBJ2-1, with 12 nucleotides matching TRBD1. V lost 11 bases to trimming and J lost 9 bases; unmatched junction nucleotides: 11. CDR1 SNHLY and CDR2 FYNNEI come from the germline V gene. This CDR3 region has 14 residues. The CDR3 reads CARDRDRGLPEQFF. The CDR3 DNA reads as TGTGCCCGCGATCGGGACAGGGGGCTTCCTGAGCAGTTCTTC. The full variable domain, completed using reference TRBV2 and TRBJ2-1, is EPEVTQTPSHQVTQMGQEVILRCVPISNHLYFYWYRQILGQKVEFLVSFYNNEISEKSEIFDDQFSVERPDGSNFTLKIRSTKLEDSAMYFCARDRDRGLPEQFFGPGTRLTVL.

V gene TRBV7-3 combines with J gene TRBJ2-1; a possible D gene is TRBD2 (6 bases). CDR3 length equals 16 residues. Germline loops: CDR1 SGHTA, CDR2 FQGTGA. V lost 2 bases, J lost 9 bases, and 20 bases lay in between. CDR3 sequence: CASSLFGGLRPGEQFF. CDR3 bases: TGTGCCAGCAGCTTATTCGGGGGACTCCGCCCCGGTGAGCAGTTCTTC.

CDR3 sequence reads: CASSLLVPNTGELFF. CDR3 bases: TGTGCCAGCAGCCTACTGGTCCCGAACACCGGGGAGCTGTTTTTT. The gene calls are TRBV28 and TRBJ2-2; the D is unclear. In germline, CDR1 is MDHEN, CDR2 SYDVKM. There are 15 residues in the CDR3. The V end was cut by 6 bases, the J end by 0 bases, with 11 bases between.